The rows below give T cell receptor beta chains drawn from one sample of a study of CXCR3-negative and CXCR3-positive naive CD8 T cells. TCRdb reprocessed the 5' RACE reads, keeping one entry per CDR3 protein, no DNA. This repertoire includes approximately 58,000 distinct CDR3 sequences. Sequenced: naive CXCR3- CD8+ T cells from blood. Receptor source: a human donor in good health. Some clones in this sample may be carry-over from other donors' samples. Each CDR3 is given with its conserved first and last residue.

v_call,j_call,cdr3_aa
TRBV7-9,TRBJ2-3,CASSFRGFTDTQYF
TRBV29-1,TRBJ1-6,CSVAYGTDYNSPLHF
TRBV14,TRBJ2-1,CASSQYSNEQFF
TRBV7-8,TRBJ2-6,CASSTIRYQGQGSSGANVLTF
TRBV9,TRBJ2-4,CASSASRGPKNIQYF
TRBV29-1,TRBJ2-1,CSVEGGQEGYNEQFF
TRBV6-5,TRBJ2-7,CASRPQGQGNYEQYF
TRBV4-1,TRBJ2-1,CASSQERGFREQFF
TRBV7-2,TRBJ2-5,CASSLGQRGFQETQYF
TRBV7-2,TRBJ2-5,CASSSRGRGGAQETQYF
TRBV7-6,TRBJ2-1,CASSLGRYNEQFF
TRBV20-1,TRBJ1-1,CSARDLGDTEAFF
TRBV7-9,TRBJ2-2,CATRFQGANTGELFF
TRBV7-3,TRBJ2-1,CASSPTGTPQFF
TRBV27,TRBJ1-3,CASSLSVTGGYSGNTIYF
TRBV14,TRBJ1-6,CASSQDGSPLHF
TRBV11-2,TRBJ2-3,CASSLEDRGPDTQYF
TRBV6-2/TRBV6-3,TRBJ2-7,CASSFGLKAYEQYF
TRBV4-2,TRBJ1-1,CASSQGNGNTEAFF
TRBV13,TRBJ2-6,CASSLSGDHSGANVLTF
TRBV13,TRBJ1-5,CASSLQGDSNQPQHF
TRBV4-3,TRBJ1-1,CASSQDRLVNTEAFF
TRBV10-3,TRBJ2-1,CAISESTSGGPSNEQFF